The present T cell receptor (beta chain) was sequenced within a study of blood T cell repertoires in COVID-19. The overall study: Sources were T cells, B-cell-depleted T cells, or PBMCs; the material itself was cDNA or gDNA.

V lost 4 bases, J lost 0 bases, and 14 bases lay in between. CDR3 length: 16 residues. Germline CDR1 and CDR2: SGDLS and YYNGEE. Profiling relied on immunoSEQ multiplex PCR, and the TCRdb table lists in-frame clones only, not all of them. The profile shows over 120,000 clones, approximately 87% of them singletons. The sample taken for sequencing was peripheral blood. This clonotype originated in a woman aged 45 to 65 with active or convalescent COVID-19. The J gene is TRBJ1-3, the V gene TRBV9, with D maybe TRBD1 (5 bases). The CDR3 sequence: CASSTSDSYSGNTIYF. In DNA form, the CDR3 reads TGTGCCAGCAGCACCTCAGACAGCTACTCTGGAAACACCATATATTTT.